The 29 T cell receptor beta chains below come from one sample, sequenced in a study of blood T cell repertoires in COVID-19. Sequencing used immunoSEQ multiplex PCR; TCRdb keeps in-frame clones, though not all of them. The sample yields 110,000 or so clones, roughly four fifths seen once. The sequenced material came from peripheral blood. The receptors were gathered from a man aged 50 or older with acute or convalescent COVID-19.

This clone was seen more than once but under ten times. The V and J genes are TRBV9 and TRBJ1-1, with a weak D call TRBD1 (6 bases). Deletions cut 0 bases from V and 0 bases from J, with 9 bases between. Looked up from germline, CDR1 is SGDLS and CDR2 is YYNGEE. CDR3 length equals 15 residues. CDR3 residues: CASSVDPGVNTEAFF. As DNA, the CDR3 is TGTGCCAGCAGCGTAGACCCAGGGGTGAACACTGAAGCTTTCTTT.

The chain is built from TRBV18 and TRBJ1-6; D gene uncertain. Germline V gives CDR1 KGHSH, CDR2 LQKENI. The CDR3 is 13 residues long. The V end lost 5 bases, the J end lost 10 bases, and 12 bases lay between the germline ends. The CDR3 DNA follows: TGTGCCAGCTCAATTGGGGAGGAATCACCCCTCCACTTT. As protein: CASSIGEESPLHF.

The chain's CDR3 is CSVEDLEQGSSYEQYF. CDR3 sequence (DNA): TGCAGCGTTGAAGACTTGGAGCAGGGCTCCTCCTACGAGCAGTACTTC. This sequence joins TRBV29-1 and TRBJ2-7, with D possibly TRBD1 on 5 matching bases. V lost 0 bases, J lost 0 bases, and 15 bases lay in between. The CDR3 contains 16 residues. CDR1 and CDR2 (germline): SQVTM, ANQGSEA.

This chain uses TRBV28 with TRBJ1-5; D is ambiguous. The germline V gene encodes CDR1 MDHEN and CDR2 SYDVKM. V was pared by 3 bases and J by 3 bases, with 18 bases between. The CDR3 covers 17 residues. CDR3 in DNA: TGTGCCAGCAGTTTGGAGGGATCCCGTGGCCCCAATCAGCCCCAGCATTTT. Its protein is CASSLEGSRGPNQPQHF.

The chain carries TRBV27 and TRBJ1-2; 9 nucleotides line up with TRBD1. There are 16 residues in the CDR3. CDR1 and CDR2 (germline): MNHEY, SMNVEV (reference sequence). Trimming cost V 6 bases and J 8 bases; bases outside gene matches: 16. CDR3 coding DNA: TGTGCCAGCAGCCGGGTTGCCACTACAGGGGGCCACGGCTACACCTTC. Its translation is CASSRVATTGGHGYTF.

This clone was found a few times. The chain is built from TRBV7-9 and TRBJ1-6; D is undetermined. Trimming removed 10 bases at V and 5 bases at J, with 15 bases between. CDR1 and CDR2 (germline): SEHNR, FQNEAQ (reference sequence). The CDR3 sequence is 14 residues long. The CDR3 sequence is CATHRQADNSPLHF. The DNA of the CDR3 is TGTGCCACCCATCGACAAGCGGATAATTCACCCCTCCACTTT. Using reference TRBV7-9 and TRBJ1-6 for the parts outside the CDR3, the full variable domain is DTGVSQNPRHKITKRGQNVTFRCDPISEHNRLYWYRQTLGQGPEFLTYFQNEAQLEKSRLLSDRFSAERPKGSFSTLEIQRTEQGDSAMYLCATHRQADNSPLHFGNGTRLTVT.

This clone appeared a few times. The chain uses TRBV7-8 and TRBJ1-1; D unclear. Germline V lookup: CDR1 SGHVS, CDR2 FQNEAQ. The CDR3 sequence is 15 residues long. Between the trimmed V and J ends, which lost 1 base and 0 bases, there was a span of 9 bases. The CDR3 DNA sequence: TGTGCCAGCAGCTTAGAGATGAGCATGAACACTGAAGCTTTCTTT. Its protein product is CASSLEMSMNTEAFF.

The chain couples TRBV19 to TRBJ1-5; 7 positions match TRBD1. The CDR3 runs to 15 residues. With V trimmed by 7 bases and J by 0 bases, 6 bases remained unmatched. Germline CDR1 LNHDA, CDR2 SQIVND (reference sequence). CDR3 protein: CASMVTGDSNQPQHF. The DNA for the CDR3 is TGTGCCAGTATGGTCACAGGGGATAGCAATCAGCCCCAGCATTTT.

V is TRBV5-5 and J is TRBJ2-3, with a possible D match to TRBD1 (5 bases). Germline V lookup: CDR1 SGHKS, CDR2 YYEKEE (reference sequence). The V end lost 4 bases, the J end lost 0 bases, and 18 bases lay between the germline ends. The CDR3 consists of 17 residues. The CDR3 loop reads CASSLADTGYSTDTQYF. CDR3 nucleotides: TGTGCCAGCAGCCTCGCGGACACCGGATACAGCACAGATACGCAGTATTTT.

Notes on this clone: The sample carries other DNA sequences with the same CDR3. This sequence joins TRBV5-1 and TRBJ1-3; 7 nucleotides match TRBD1. The CDR3 contains 14 residues. Germline-derived CDR1 and CDR2 are SGHRS and YFSETQ. With 4 bases clipped from V and 2 bases from J, the junction kept 3 bases outside the gene matches. The CDR3 DNA follows: TGCGCCAGCAGCCCTGGGACAGCTGGAAACACCATATATTTT. As protein: CASSPGTAGNTIYF.

This chain uses TRBV27 with TRBJ1-2, with TRBD1 matching over 8 bases. CDR1 is MNHEY, CDR2 SMNVEV, per germline (reference sequence). V was pared by 5 bases and J by 8 bases, with 4 bases of the junction left unmatched. The CDR3 sequence is 12 residues long. The CDR3 nucleotides read TGTGCCAGCAGTCTACAGGGGGGGGGCTACACCTTC. It translates to CASSLQGGGYTF.

This chain links TRBV5-1 with TRBJ2-7, with TRBD2 matching over 9 bases. The junction had 4 bases not matched to a gene; V was cut back by 2 bases and J by 4 bases. There are 14 residues in the CDR3. Germline CDR1 is SGHRS and CDR2 is YFSETQ. CDR3 residues: CASSFNSGGYEQYF. The CDR3 nucleotides are TGCGCCAGCAGCTTTAATAGCGGGGGTTACGAGCAGTACTTC.

The chain has TRBV6-1 and TRBJ2-7; D unclear. The ends were cut back, 3 bases at V and 0 bases at J, with 9 bases in the middle. The CDR3 runs to 14 residues. Germline-derived CDR1 and CDR2 are MNHNS and SASEGT. CDR3 coding DNA: TGTGCCAGCAGTGAGCGTCAGGACTCCTACGAGCAGTACTTC. Translating it yields CASSERQDSYEQYF.

This chain links TRBV19 with TRBJ2-2; perhaps TRBD1 as D (5 bases). Trimming left V 5 bases short and J 5 bases short, with 12 bases between. Germline values: CDR1 LNHDA, CDR2 SQIVND (reference sequence). This CDR3 region has 14 residues. CDR3 nucleotide sequence: TGTGCCAGTAGTTTGGGGCGCTTGACCGGGGAGCTGTTTTTT. It specifies CASSLGRLTGELFF.

Sample share makes this clone medium-sized. The chain joins TRBV15 to TRBJ2-5, with D unclear. Trimming pared 0 bases from V and 1 base from J, leaving 12 bases between. The CDR3 consists of 16 residues. The germline V gene encodes CDR1 LNHNV and CDR2 YYDKDF (reference sequence). In DNA form, the CDR3 reads TGTGCCACCAGCAGAGATCTTGACACACTCCAAGAGACCCAGTACTTC. Translating it yields CATSRDLDTLQETQYF.

This chain joins TRBV12-3 or TRBV12-4 and TRBJ1-2; D is unresolved. The length of the CDR3 is 12 residues. V lost 0 bases and J lost 9, with 8 bases in between. CDR3 in DNA: TGTGCCAGCAGTTTAGCGGCAGGTCGCTACACCTTC. Its translation is CASSLAAGRYTF.

This rearrangement joins TRBV27 to TRBJ2-5, with D uncertain. The V gene lost 3 bases and the J gene lost 2 bases, with 7 bases spanning the gap. The germline CDR1 and CDR2 sequences are MNHEY and SMNVEV (reference sequence). The CDR3 is 13 residues long. The CDR3, as DNA: TGTGCCAGCAGTTTCCGCCGGCAAGAGACCCAGTACTTC. It specifies CASSFRRQETQYF.

This chain uses TRBV6-5 with TRBJ1-5; D is possibly TRBD1 (5 bases). V lost 10 bases and J lost 16, with 29 bases in between. The CDR3 consists of 14 residues. Germline-derived CDR1 and CDR2 are MNHEY and SVGAGI. The DNA for the CDR3 is TGTGCCACCGAAACAAGAACACGGGCGGGGGTCGAACATTTT. Protein product: CATETRTRAGVEHF.

This chain joins TRBV5-1 and TRBJ2-7; 7 bases agree with TRBD1. The CDR3 extends over 14 amino acids. Germline V gene sequence: CDR1 SGHRS, CDR2 YFSETQ. The V gene end was trimmed by 3 bases and the J gene end by 0 bases; junction bases not matched to a gene: 3. The CDR3 DNA reads as TGCGCCAGCAGCTGGGGACAGCCCTCCTACGAGCAGTACTTC. Protein product: CASSWGQPSYEQYF.

This clone appeared a single time. The chain uses TRBV5-4 and TRBJ2-7, with D possibly TRBD1 on 6 matching bases. Looked up from germline, CDR1 is SGHNT and CDR2 is YYREEE (reference sequence). This CDR3 is 14 amino acids long. V lost 0 bases, J lost 2 bases, and 9 bases lay in between. CDR3 nucleotides: TGTGCCAGCAGCTTGGCCAGGGGACCCTACGAGCAGTACTTC. This gives the protein CASSLARGPYEQYF.

This chain connects TRBV6-5 to TRBJ1-4; D is possibly TRBD1 (6 bases). The V end was cut by 7 bases, the J end by 8 bases, with 17 bases between. The CDR3 contains 14 residues. The V gene's germline CDR1 is MNHEY and CDR2 SVGAGI. The CDR3 is CASKTGKQGEKLFF. As DNA, the CDR3 is TGTGCCAGCAAGACAGGCAAACAGGGCGAAAAACTGTTTTTT.

The rearrangement links TRBV9 to TRBJ2-4; the match to TRBD2 covers 14 bases. Germline lookup yields CDR1 SGDLS and CDR2 YYNGEE. The junction had 10 bases not matched to a gene; V was cut back by 4 bases and J by 7 bases. The CDR3 spans 17 residues. The CDR3 region has the DNA TGTGCCAGCAGCCCCGGGACTAGCGGGGGCTTAGGGAACATTCAGTACTTC. This gives the protein CASSPGTSGGLGNIQYF.

V is TRBV19 and J is TRBJ2-5; 13 positions match TRBD2. J lost 7 bases, V lost 7 bases, and 9 bases had no gene match. This CDR3 is built from 15 residues. In germline, CDR1 is LNHDA, CDR2 SQIVND (reference sequence). CDR3 nucleotide sequence: TGTGCCAGTATGGGGACTAGCGGGGCTGGGGGGACCCAGTACTTC. Amino acid sequence: CASMGTSGAGGTQYF.

In this sample, this clone turned up a few times. This rearrangement joins TRBV6-6 to TRBJ2-7, with D possibly being TRBD2 (5 bases). Deletions cut 7 bases from V and 2 bases from J, with 12 bases between. The CDR3 covers 13 residues. From germline, CDR1 is MNHNY and CDR2 SVGAGI (reference sequence). Here the CDR3 reads CASTNQEAYEQYF. DNA for the CDR3: TGTGCCAGCACTAACCAGGAGGCCTACGAGCAGTACTTC.

This chain joins TRBV5-6 and TRBJ2-7; 9 bases match TRBD1. Germline CDR1 is SGHDT and CDR2 is YYEEEE. CDR3 length: 15 amino acids. The junction had 11 bases not matched to a gene; V was cut back by 5 bases and J by 5 bases. In DNA form, the CDR3 reads TGTGCCAGCAGGGTATTGACAGGGGGAAAGGACGAGCAGTACTTC. Translation: CASRVLTGGKDEQYF.

The V and J genes are TRBV12-5 and TRBJ1-5; 7 bases align to TRBD1. V lost 5 bases and J lost 6; bases outside the gene matches: 7. This CDR3 has 14 residues. The germline V gene has CDR1 LGHNT and CDR2 FRNRAP. Here the CDR3 reads CASGTGVAGQPQHF. CDR3 DNA sequence: TGTGCTAGTGGTACAGGGGTTGCTGGTCAGCCCCAGCATTTT.

A single count supports this clone. V gene TRBV29-1 combines with J gene TRBJ1-1, with no clear D. Between the trimmed V and J ends, which lost 6 bases and 4 bases, there was a span of 18 bases. The germline gives CDR1 SQVTM, CDR2 ANQGSEA. The CDR3 length is 14 residues. The CDR3 DNA sequence: TGCAGCGTCCATCAGAGGGCCTCAGGCACTGAAGCTTTCTTT. It codes for CSVHQRASGTEAFF.

The chain is built from TRBV11-2 and TRBJ2-1; D is perhaps TRBD2 (6 bases). The V end lost 6 bases, the J end lost 6 bases, and 12 bases lay between the germline ends. The CDR3 totals 13 residues. Per germline, CDR1 SGHAT and CDR2 FQNNGV. DNA of the CDR3: TGTGCCAGCAGGTCAACGGGAGTCAATGAGCAGTTCTTC. Protein: CASRSTGVNEQFF.

This chain joins TRBV6-2 or TRBV6-3 and TRBJ2-1; no reliable D call. Deletions cut 2 bases from V and 3 bases from J, with 5 bases between. The germline CDR1 and CDR2 sequences are MNHEY and SVGEGT. CDR3 size: 13 residues. The CDR3 nucleotides are TGTGCCAGCAGTTACGCGGACTACAATGAGCAGTTCTTC. It encodes CASSYADYNEQFF.